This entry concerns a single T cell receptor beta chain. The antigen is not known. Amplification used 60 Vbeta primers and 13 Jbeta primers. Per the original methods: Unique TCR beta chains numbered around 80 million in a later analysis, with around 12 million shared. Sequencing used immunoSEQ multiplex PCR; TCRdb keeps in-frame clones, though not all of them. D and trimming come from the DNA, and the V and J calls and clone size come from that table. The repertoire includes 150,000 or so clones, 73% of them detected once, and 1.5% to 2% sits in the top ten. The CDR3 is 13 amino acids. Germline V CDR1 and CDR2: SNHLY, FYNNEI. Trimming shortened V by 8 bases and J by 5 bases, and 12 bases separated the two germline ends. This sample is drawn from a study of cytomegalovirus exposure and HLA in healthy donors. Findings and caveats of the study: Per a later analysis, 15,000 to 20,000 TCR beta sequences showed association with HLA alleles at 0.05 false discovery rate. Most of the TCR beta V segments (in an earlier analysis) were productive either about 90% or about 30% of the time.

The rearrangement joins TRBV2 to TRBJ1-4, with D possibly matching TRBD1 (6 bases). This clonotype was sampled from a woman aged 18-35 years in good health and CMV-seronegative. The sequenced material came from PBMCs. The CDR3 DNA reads TGTGCCAGCGGCGGACAGCCAAATGAAAAACTGTTTTTT. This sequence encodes CASGGQPNEKLFF.